This note documents a single T cell receptor beta chain sequence. As processed by the authors: By means of reference gene primer amplification, nucleated cell counts were estimated. Only in-frame clones appear in the TCRdb table, and some are missing; sequencing was by immunoSEQ multiplex PCR. V, J and clone size are those of that table, while D and trimming were read from the DNA. Among approximately 68,000 clones listed, around 86% were seen once. The sample is drawn from a study of blood T cell repertoires in COVID-19. The CDR3 loop spans 14 amino acids. The V gene's germline CDR1 is SGHVS and CDR2 FQNEAQ. V lost 0 bases, J lost 5 bases, and 8 bases lay in between.

Sequences were obtained from peripheral blood. This chain joins TRBV7-8 and TRBJ1-5, with D uncertain. The sequence derives from a man in his 70s with active or convalescent COVID-19. The CDR3 here is CASSLASQDQPQHF. The CDR3 DNA reads TGTGCCAGCAGCTTAGCGTCACAAGATCAGCCCCAGCATTTT.